The 2 T cell receptor beta chains listed next were all sequenced from one sample in a study of shared clonotypes between healthy human individuals. Sequenced by immunoSEQ multiplex PCR; TCRdb stores in-frame clones only, minus some. The table records more than 200,000 clones, approximately 70% of them present only once. The sequenced material came from memory CD4+ T cells sorted from blood. As to subset: CD45RA-negative fraction. These receptors were collected from a man in his thirties or forties in good health.

The rearrangement uses TRBV7-2 and TRBJ2-7; 9 bases map to TRBD1. The junction had 7 bases not matched to a gene; V was cut back by 5 bases and J by 5 bases. The CDR3 is made up of 14 amino acids. From germline, CDR1 is SGHTA and CDR2 FQGNSA. The CDR3 DNA reads TGTGCCAGCAGCCCAGCCTGGGACAGGGACGAGCAGTACTTC. Protein: CASSPAWDRDEQYF.

Worth noting for this clone: The junction shows a germline mismatch at one end, possibly a read error. V usage is TRBV5-3 and J usage is TRBJ1-5; no clear D. TRBV5-3 is noted as an ORF with a role that remains uncertain. There are 14 residues in the CDR3. The DNA for the CDR3 is TGTGCCAGCAGCTTGGGCGGTGGCAATCAGCCCCAGCATTTT. Its translation: CASSLGGGNQPQHF.